Included here is one TCR beta chain sequence, with context. There are 18 residues in the CDR3. After removal of 2 bases from V and 6 bases from J, the junction contained 10 bases not matched to a gene. From germline, CDR1 is SNHLY and CDR2 FYNNEI. All donors were Caucasian adults living in Nashville, Tennessee. At deep level, the assay was performed. The replicate PCRs on unsorted PBMC were given 250 to 300 ng DNA, which is 25,000 to 35,000 T cell genomes. Original processing notes: Without quality scores, immunoSEQ junctional reads could not be filtered like full-length reads. Libraries were prepared by immunoSEQ multiplex PCR; TCRdb keeps only in-frame clonotypes and omits some of them. D and trimming were read from the DNA, whereas the V and J calls and clone size are those reported in that table. The sample has about 470,000 clones, 79% seen once. These data belong to a study of shared clonotypes between healthy human individuals.

The receptor comes from a middle-aged woman in good health. Some clones in this sample may be carry-over from other donors' samples. V is TRBV2 and J is TRBJ2-7, with TRBD2 matching 16 bases. Material for sequencing was PBMCs. The chain's CDR3 is CASSESGLAGGLQGEQYF. The CDR3 DNA is TGTGCCAGCAGTGAATCGGGACTAGCGGGAGGGCTTCAGGGCGAGCAGTACTTC.